What follows are 25 T cell receptor beta chains derived from one specimen sequenced in a study of beta chain features in type 1 diabetes. Sequenced material consisted of expressed TCRB transcripts (all of the isolated RNA was reverse transcribed). Sequenced by immunoSEQ multiplex PCR; TCRdb stores in-frame clones only, minus some. This table holds about 700,000 clones, around 15% found once. These TCRs' antigens remain unknown. Points from the study as a whole: Researchers report that Type 1 diabetes patients had moderately but significantly shorter TCRB CDR3s across all four CD4+ subsets.

Sequences were obtained from naive CD4+ T cells from blood. The receptors were sampled from a man between 18 and 35 years old with type 1 diabetes.

The CDR3: CASRRQETQYF. CDR3 nucleotide sequence: TGTGCCAGCAGGCGACAAGAGACCCAGTACTTC. The J gene is TRBJ2-5, the V gene TRBV6-6; D is unresolved. The CDR3 loop spans 11 amino acids. Trimming removed 6 bases at V and 2 bases at J, with 4 bases between. The germline V gene encodes CDR1 MNHNY and CDR2 SVGAGI (reference sequence).

The chain uses TRBV15 and TRBJ1-5, with D tentatively TRBD1 (5 bases). Germline loops: CDR1 LNHNV, CDR2 YYDKDF (reference sequence). Trimming took 5 bases from V and 2 from J, leaving 19 bases between them. The CDR3 spans 17 residues. The CDR3 bases are TGTGCCACCAGCTCAACGTGGGGGGGGTTTGGCAATCAGCCCCAGCATTTT. Encoded protein: CATSSTWGGFGNQPQHF.

In its sample, this clone was seen a few times. The chain links TRBV29-1 to TRBJ1-5; D gene uncertain. Germline V gives CDR1 SQVTM, CDR2 ANQGSEA. This CDR3 region has 12 residues. The V and J ends lost 5 bases and 5 bases respectively, with 10 bases between them. Here the CDR3 reads CSVKGADQPQHF. For the CDR3, the DNA is TGCAGCGTTAAGGGCGCGGATCAGCCCCAGCATTTT.

This clone showed up just a few times. CDR3 in amino acids: CASRPKGGWGYTF. CDR3 DNA sequence: TGTGCCAGCAGACCCAAAGGGGGCTGGGGCTACACCTTC. V usage is TRBV5-4 and J usage is TRBJ1-2, with 7 bases fitting TRBD1. J was trimmed by 8 bases and V by 5 bases; bases with no gene match: 9. The CDR3 is made up of 13 amino acids. Germline V gene lookup returns CDR1 SGHNT and CDR2 YYREEE (reference sequence).

The chain combines TRBV6-5 with TRBJ2-3; D may be TRBD1 (5 bases). Germline V gives CDR1 MNHEY, CDR2 SVGAGI. The CDR3 runs 15 residues. V was clipped by 2 bases and J by 1 base, with 10 bases between them. The CDR3 is CASSYVTGGTDTQYF. The DNA for the CDR3 is TGTGCCAGCAGTTACGTCACAGGAGGCACAGATACGCAGTATTTT.

This clone was observed a few times. The chain joins TRBV7-9 to TRBJ1-5; 9 nucleotides align to TRBD1. V gave up 1 base and J gave up 6 bases; unmatched junction bases: 13. Germline CDR1 is SEHNR and CDR2 is FQNEAQ (reference sequence). This CDR3 has 18 residues. This CDR3 reads CASSLVMGQGPVSQPQHF. The CDR3 DNA is TGTGCCAGCAGCTTAGTAATGGGACAGGGCCCGGTCAGTCAGCCCCAGCATTTT.

The chain employs TRBV6-1 and TRBJ1-5; D not resolved. The CDR3 consists of 18 residues. Per germline, CDR1 MNHNS and CDR2 SASEGT. Deletions cut 0 bases from V and 5 bases from J, with 20 bases between. CDR3 sequence (DNA): TGTGCCAGCAGTGAAGCGGCTCCAAGGGTAAAGATTGATCAGCCCCAGCATTTT. Translated: CASSEAAPRVKIDQPQHF.

This clone was recorded a few times. The chain's CDR3 is CASSQGGLAGPQNEQFF. DNA of the CDR3: TGCGCCAGCAGCCAAGGTGGACTAGCGGGGCCTCAGAATGAGCAGTTCTTC. The chain employs TRBV4-1 and TRBJ2-1, with 12 bases fitting TRBD2. The CDR3 runs to 17 residues. With V trimmed by 1 base and J by 7 bases, 8 bases remained unmatched. CDR1 MGHRA and CDR2 YSYEKL come from the germline V gene.

This clone showed up just a few times. This rearrangement joins TRBV5-1 to TRBJ1-1, with D perhaps matching TRBD1 (5 bases). Between the trimmed V and J ends, which lost 2 bases and 7 bases, there was a span of 12 bases. This CDR3 contains 13 residues. The germline CDR1 and CDR2 sequences are SGHRS and YFSETQ. The CDR3 region has the DNA TGCGCCAGCAGCTTCCAGGGTCAGGGTGAAGCTTTCTTT. This translates into CASSFQGQGEAFF.

CDR3 sequence: CASSYPTGGTTGELFF. CDR3 coding DNA: TGTGCCAGCAGTTACCCGACAGGAGGGACTACCGGGGAGCTGTTTTTT. The chain recombines TRBV6-5 with TRBJ2-2; tentatively, D is TRBD1 or TRBD2 (6 bases each). Per the germline V gene, CDR1 is MNHEY and CDR2 is SVGAGI. V was trimmed by 2 bases and J by 5 bases, leaving 15 bases between them. This CDR3 region has 16 residues.

In its sample, this clone was seen a few times. The J gene is TRBJ2-1, the V gene TRBV29-1, with D perhaps matching TRBD1 or TRBD2 (5 bases each). This CDR3 region has 13 residues. Germline values: CDR1 SQVTM, CDR2 ANQGSEA. The V end was cut by 4 bases, the J end by 6 bases, with 13 bases between. This chain's CDR3 is CSVVATAGNEQFF. The CDR3 DNA reads as TGCAGCGTTGTAGCGACAGCAGGCAATGAGCAGTTCTTC.

This clone was seen more than once but under ten times. J is TRBJ2-3 and V is TRBV9, with TRBD2 identical over 7 bases. Germline V gives CDR1 SGDLS, CDR2 YYNGEE. This CDR3 contains 15 residues. Trimming cost V 6 bases and J 0 bases; bases outside gene matches: 7. CDR3 amino acids: CASMAGDRSTDTQYF. The CDR3 DNA sequence: TGTGCCAGCATGGCGGGGGATCGTAGCACAGATACGCAGTATTTT.

Only a few counts were recorded for this clone. This CDR3 reads CASSQSRGRAQYF. Here the CDR3 DNA reads TGTGCCAGCAGCCAGTCCAGGGGCAGGGCCCAGTACTTC. The V and J genes are TRBV14 and TRBJ2-5; D possibly corresponds to TRBD1 (6 bases). This CDR3 has 13 residues. With 3 bases removed from V and 9 bases from J, the gap between germline ends came to 14 bases. Germline V gene data show CDR1 as SGHDN and CDR2 as FVKESK. Combining the CDR3 with reference TRBV14 and TRBJ2-5 gives the whole variable domain EAGVTQFPSHSVIEKGQTVTLRCDPISGHDNLYWYRRVMGKEIKFLLHFVKESKQDESGMPNNRFLAERTGGTYSTLKVQPAELEDSGVYFCASSQSRGRAQYFGPGTRLLVL.

This sequence joins TRBV11-3 and TRBJ1-1, with D unclear. This CDR3 is 12 amino acids long. Germline V gives CDR1 SGHNT, CDR2 YENEEA. The V end lost 7 bases, the J end lost 3 bases, and 9 bases lay between the germline ends. CDR3 nucleotides: TGTGCCAGCACAGAGTCACACACTGAAGCTTTCTTT. Translation: CASTESHTEAFF. The variable domain in full, with the rest retrieved from reference TRBV11-3 and TRBJ1-1, is EAGVVQSPRYKIIEKKQPVAFWCNPISGHNTLYWYLQNLGQGPELLIRYENEEAVDDSQLPKDRFSAERLKGVDSTLKIQPAELGDSAVYLCASTESHTEAFFGQGTRLTVV.

The table lists this clone with a few counts. This sample also contains other DNA sequences that code for the same CDR3. As DNA, the CDR3 is TGTGCCTGGAGTGAAGGACCCTACGAGCAGTACTTC. It is translated as CAWSEGPYEQYF. The J gene is TRBJ2-7, the V gene TRBV30; D is undetermined. The CDR3 totals 12 residues. Germline V gene data show CDR1 as GTSNPN and CDR2 as SVGIG (reference sequence). Trimming took 1 base from V and 2 from J, leaving 6 bases between them.

The CDR3 bases are TGTGCCAGCAGCGTAGGGACTGCCTACACCGGGGAGCTGTTTTTT. This sequence encodes CASSVGTAYTGELFF. The V and J genes are TRBV9 and TRBJ2-2; maybe TRBD2 (5 bases). Trimming left V 0 bases short and J 3 bases short, with 9 bases between. The CDR3 is 15 amino acids. Looked up from germline, CDR1 is SGDLS and CDR2 is YYNGEE.

In its sample, this clone was seen a few times. The V and J genes are TRBV5-1 and TRBJ2-5, with 8 bases lining up with TRBD1. Trimming removed 7 bases from V and 4 bases from J; junction bases left unmatched: 3. The CDR3 extends over 12 amino acids. CDR1 is SGHRS and CDR2 is YFSETQ in the germline V gene. Here the CDR3 DNA reads TGCGCCAGCCGGACAGGGAGAGAGACCCAGTACTTC. It encodes CASRTGRETQYF. The whole variable domain, remainder taken from reference TRBV5-1 and TRBJ2-5, is KAGVTQTPRYLIKTRGQQVTLSCSPISGHRSVSWYQQTPGQGLQFLFEYFSETQRNKGNFPGRFSGRQFSNSRSEMNVSTLELGDSALYLCASRTGRETQYFGPGTRLLVL.

The chain is built from TRBV2 and TRBJ1-2; D is ambiguous. Trimming stripped 6 bases from V and 3 bases from J, with 8 bases between. Germline V gene sequence: CDR1 SNHLY, CDR2 FYNNEI. This CDR3 has 12 residues. CDR3 sequence (DNA): TGTGCCAGCAGGGCCGGGCACTATGGCTACACCTTC. Protein product: CASRAGHYGYTF.

This chain joins TRBV28 and TRBJ2-3; 11 bases fit TRBD1. Losses at the gene ends were 7 bases for V and 6 bases for J; bases not matched to a gene: 6. Germline CDR1 MDHEN, CDR2 SYDVKM. The CDR3 totals 14 residues. CDR3 nucleotides: TGTGCCAGCACTCCTGGACAGGGGGCTGATACGCAGTATTTT. This gives the protein CASTPGQGADTQYF. The whole variable domain, filled in from reference TRBV28 and TRBJ2-3, reads DVKVTQSSRYLVKRTGEKVFLECVQDMDHENMFWYRQDPGLGLRLIYFSYDVKMKEKGDIPEGYSVSREKKERFSLILESASTNQTSMYLCASTPGQGADTQYFGPGTRLTVL.

This clone has a handful of counts. V is TRBV11-2 and J is TRBJ2-5; 12 bases fit TRBD2. CDR1 and CDR2 from the germline V gene are SGHAT and FQNNGV. This CDR3 has 15 residues. V shed 5 bases, J shed 4 bases, and the junction held 5 bases outside the gene matches. The CDR3 bases are TGTGCCAGCAGCAACCTAGCGGGGGGGATAGAGACCCAGTACTTC. Its translation: CASSNLAGGIETQYF.

V gene TRBV4-1 combines with J gene TRBJ2-6; 9 nucleotides match TRBD1. With V trimmed by 1 base and J by 0 bases, 4 bases remained unmatched. This CDR3 region has 18 residues. In germline, CDR1 is MGHRA, CDR2 YSYEKL. The CDR3 coding sequence is TGCGCCAGCAGCCAAGTCTGGGACAGGGACTCTGGGGCCAACGTCCTGACTTTC. Translated, it gives CASSQVWDRDSGANVLTF.

As for this clone: This same CDR3 is encoded by further DNA sequences in the sample. The CDR3 DNA reads TGCGCCAGCAGCTTCCAGGGCGAAGAGACCCAGTACTTC. The encoded protein is CASSFQGEETQYF. The J gene is TRBJ2-5, the V gene TRBV5-1; a possible D gene is TRBD1 (5 bases). The V gene lost 2 bases and the J gene lost 3 bases, with 8 bases spanning the gap. Germline loops: CDR1 SGHRS, CDR2 YFSETQ. The CDR3 has 13 amino acids.

As concerns this clone: The sample holds other DNA sequences that translate to the same CDR3. This rearrangement joins TRBV30 to TRBJ2-5, with D perhaps matching TRBD2 (5 bases). There are 12 residues in the CDR3. Per the germline V gene, CDR1 is GTSNPN and CDR2 is SVGIG (reference sequence). V was shortened by 2 bases and J by 2 bases, with 6 bases between the two germline ends. The CDR3 DNA sequence: TGTGCCTGGAGTCGGGGTCAAGAGACCCAGTACTTC. As protein: CAWSRGQETQYF.

This clone was observed a few times. The chain has TRBV15 and TRBJ2-3, with D possibly matching TRBD2 (6 bases). The V gene's germline CDR1 is LNHNV and CDR2 YYDKDF (reference sequence). The CDR3 contains 14 residues. Trimming stripped 0 bases from V and 3 bases from J, with 7 bases between. The chain's CDR3 is CATSREGGTDTQYF. The CDR3 nucleotides are TGTGCCACCAGCAGAGAGGGGGGAACAGATACGCAGTATTTT. The complete variable domain, with remaining parts taken from reference TRBV15 and TRBJ2-3, reads DAMVIQNPRYQVTQFGKPVTLSCSQTLNHNVMYWYQQKSSQAPKLLFHYYDKDFNNEADTPDNFQSRRPNTSFCFLDIRSPGLGDTAMYLCATSREGGTDTQYFGPGTRLTVL.

V is TRBV5-4 and J is TRBJ2-1; either TRBD1 or TRBD2 may supply D (6 bases each). The CDR3 is made up of 12 amino acids. The V gene lost 10 bases and the J gene lost 10 bases, with 18 bases spanning the gap. Germline V gene data show CDR1 as SGHNT and CDR2 as YYREEE (reference sequence). The CDR3, as DNA: TGTGCCGGGGAGGCAGGGGCTGGCGAGCAGTTCTTC. Translated, it gives CAGEAGAGEQFF.